This TCR beta chain is from a study of blood T cell repertoires in COVID-19 (dated by TCRdb to 2019 to 2021). About the full investigation: Samples from collaborators originated in the United States, Italy and Spain and spanned both the acute and convalescent phases of COVID-19. The repertoires were released in a freely available public database meant as a resource for research on the immune response to SARS-CoV-2. HLA class I and class II types, where available, came from metadata supplied by the sample provider rather than from assay-based typing. The dataset comprised deeply sampled blood TCRbeta repertoires from subjects exposed to, actively infected with, or recovered from COVID-19. The material from the prospective study consisted of cDNA or gDNA derived from T cells, B-cell-depleted T cells, or PBMCs. The samples were drawn from two sources: the first 160 participants of the ongoing ImmuneRACE study, and fewer than 1,500 subjects contributed by 6 global collaborators. Sample metadata almost always included a de-identified subject ID, COVID-19 status, age in years and sex.

Turning to this clone: What antigen it recognizes has not been identified. Base qualities are missing; no much larger clone stands one base away.

The CDR3 covers 14 residues, taking in both the cysteine and the phenylalanine. Only CDR3 DNA remains: 42 bases, in frame from the first base. CDR1 and CDR2, looked up from the germline V gene (reference sequence), are LNHDA and SQIVND. V loses 6 bases at its end and J loses 2 bases; junction bases beyond the gene matches: 3. The immunoSEQ Assay, a bias-controlled multiplex PCR, was used to amplify TCRbeta CDR3 regions from genomic DNA. Under the source paper's analysis protocol: The number of nucleated cells in each sample was estimated by amplification of reference gene primers within the assay. Sequence reads were collapsed and filtered to measure the absolute abundance of every unique TCRbeta CDR3 rearrangement. Productive Simpson clonality was computed per sample as the square root of Simpson's diversity index over productive rearrangements. The clones in this table, taken by TCRdb from immuneACCESS, are in-frame only. Not every clone is retained; where verified, under half of the shortfall comes from an unresolved V gene, and the cause of the rest is unknown. D and trimming were read from the DNA, whereas the V and J calls and clone size are those reported in that table. The sample records 310,000 or so clones, roughly 92% of which are singletons. About 2% of the sample comes from the top ten.

Study-wide conclusions, independent of this receptor: How much clinical and demographic metadata was included differed by source and by participant, and the metadata was provided uncurated.

One collaborating source in Seattle enrolled patients during active infection and followed them longitudinally through the course of disease. The collaborating institutions used their own protocols to collect whole blood in K2EDTA tubes. For TCRbeta analysis, collaborators shipped samples as frozen whole blood, isolated PBMCs, or DNA extracted from either of those sample types. The sample was peripheral blood. This chain joins TRBV19 to TRBJ1-5, and 8 junctional nucleotides match TRBD1. This TCR was recovered from a woman younger than 45 with COVID-19, enrolled during active disease. The CDR3 region reads CASSQTGGNQPQHF. The DNA is TGTGCCAGTAGCCAGACAGGGGGCAATCAGCCCCAGCATTTT.